This entry is about one T cell receptor (beta chain). Here immunoSEQ multiplex PCR was the method, and the copy in TCRdb shows in-frame clones only, minus some. The sample carries tens of thousands of clones, more than 85% recorded once. The V end was cut by 4 bases, the J end by 10 bases, with 11 bases between. The CDR3 totals 12 residues. CDR1 is MDHEN, CDR2 SYDVKM, per germline. This specimen comes from a study of T cell changes during pregnancy in multiple sclerosis. The sequencing used peripheral blood, collected in the first trimester of pregnancy. The sequence was collected from a female donor with multiple sclerosis, enrolled in a pregnancy study. The chain combines TRBV28 with TRBJ2-1; D unresolved. CDR3 loop: CASSSPSREQFF. CDR3 sequence (DNA): TGTGCCAGCAGTTCCCCTTCGAGGGAGCAGTTCTTC.